This T cell receptor beta chain was obtained from a study of neoadjuvant nivolumab and ipilimumab in lung cancer (dated by TCRdb to about 2020). Regarding the research as a whole: Nivolumab was given at 3 mg/kg intravenously on days 1, 15 and 29, and the combination arm added ipilimumab 1 mg/kg on day 1 only. The primary endpoint of the trial was the rate of major pathologic response (MPR) in the intention-to-treat population of each study arm. Of the 40 to 45 patients with operable NSCLC treated in the trial, approximately 23 were randomized to nivolumab monotherapy and approximately 20 to nivolumab plus ipilimumab. TCR repertoires in pretherapy (baseline) peripheral blood were compared with TCR repertoires in tumors resected at surgery after neoadjuvant immune checkpoint blockade. Matched pretherapy and resected tumor pairs were analyzed for seven patients, of whom four received nivolumab and three received nivolumab plus ipilimumab.

The sample's time point label is to be understood as: pretherapy, before neoadjuvant immune checkpoint inhibitors. The samples were taken from NEOSTAR, a phase 2 randomized trial in operable NSCLC that tested neoadjuvant nivolumab or nivolumab plus ipilimumab, followed by surgery. The receptor library was made with the immunoSEQ multiplex PCR assay. The study's own analysis went as follows. Repertoires were summarized in terms of richness and clonality, and significantly expanded and contracted clones between pre- and post-therapy samples were identified. Sourced from immuneACCESS, this table was stored by TCRdb with only in-frame sequences that have V and J called. A share of the clones is absent; for the studies checked, an unresolved V gene accounts for under half, and the remainder has no known explanation. V and J calls and clone size are given by that table; D and trimming were obtained from the DNA. This sample holds about 38,000 clones; approximately 92% were observed only once. The top ten constitute approximately 3.3% of the sample.

Findings and caveats that apply to the study as a whole: No significant correlation was found between TCR clonality and pathologic tumor regression, and only one major-pathologic-response sample was available for the clonality analysis. Compared with tumor-adjacent uninvolved lung, resected tumors had greater TCR richness and clonality, and increases showed up in more of the dual-therapy-treated tumors. A positive correlation was observed between pretherapy blood TCR richness and richness in tumors resected after neoadjuvant therapy (Spearman R ~ 0.8). From pretherapy to surgery, increases in tumor T-cell richness and clonality were observed in three of three dual-therapy tumors but in only two of four nivolumab-treated tumors. A small number of samples was subjected to TCR sequencing.

For this clone: Its antigen is not yet known. No much larger clonotype is one base removed from it; base qualities were not supplied.

CDR1 and CDR2 were assigned from the germline V gene as LGHNA and YNFKEQ. V sheds 0 bases and J sheds 1 base, leaving 12 bases between their ends. From the cysteine up to the phenylalanine, the CDR3 has a length of 17 residues. The entry retains the CDR3 DNA only, 51 bases that are in frame from base 1. This chain joins TRBV4-2 to TRBJ2-2; the best D guess is TRBD1, with 6 bases matching. The clonotype originates from an adult with non-small cell lung cancer. The sample in question was peripheral blood, obtained before neoadjuvant nivolumab, alone or with ipilimumab. The CDR3 here reads CASSQDLGRGNTGELFF. The DNA sequence reads TGTGCCAGCAGCCAAGATCTTGGCAGGGGGAACACCGGGGAGCTGTTTTTT.